This is a list of T cell receptor beta chains from one sample in a study of OX40 agonist ivuxolimab in advanced cancers. This table comes from immunoSEQ multiplex PCR, and its TCRdb copy is limited to in-frame clones, with some not included. The sample carries 65,000 to 75,000 clones, roughly 80% recorded once. Source: CD4+ or CD8+ T cells sorted from blood, taken in a trial of the OX40 agonist ivuxolimab. These receptors came from an adult with an advanced solid tumor such as melanoma, head and neck, liver or kidney cancer. Both conserved end residues are trimmed from each CDR3.

V gene	J gene	CDR3 protein
TRBV7-6	TRBJ2-2	ASSFWDTGELF
TRBV4-3	TRBJ1-2	ASSQDQGINYGYT
TRBV2	TRBJ1-1	ASTPPSGTGGWTTEAF
TRBV4-2	TRBJ1-3	ASSQEDRAGNTIY
TRBV19	TRBJ2-3	ASKDSPSLDTDTQY
TRBV4-1	-	ASSQDPGLYEQY
TRBV19	TRBJ2-1	ASSIGTSLYNEQF
TRBV7-2	TRBJ2-3	ASSLDLPFAQY
TRBV11-2	TRBJ2-1	ASSLEFGRLLNEQF
TRBV4-1	TRBJ1-2	ASSNLQGSDGYT
TRBV18	TRBJ2-3	ASSPRNTDTQY
TRBV25-1	TRBJ1-1	ASSEEGVNTEAF
TRBV7-2	TRBJ2-1	ASSPAGVGRPIGEQF
TRBV27	TRBJ2-7	ASSLRGTGAYEQY
TRBV28	TRBJ2-5	ASSQGQGNLETQY
TRBV5-1	TRBJ2-3	ASRETSSTDTQY
TRBV5-1	TRBJ1-4	ASSHDRDSAFGEKLF
TRBV7-2	TRBJ2-5	ASSLQRGRGETQY
TRBV2	TRBJ2-5	ASSASKETQY
TRBV5-1	TRBJ2-3	ASSYRQGADTQY
TRBV6-5	TRBJ2-7	ASSYSPGSSYEQY
TRBV28	TRBJ1-6	ASSTTGGAYNSPLH
TRBV4-3	TRBJ2-4	ASSQETLTSGRLPGGKNIQY
TRBV7-3	TRBJ1-3	ASSPQGSGNTIY
TRBV2	TRBJ1-1	ASSGPVRGTEAF
TRBV6-1	TRBJ1-5	ASRVGDRVNQPQH
TRBV6-6	TRBJ2-1	ASRSRDRAYNEQF
TRBV10-3	TRBJ2-3	AISESFGGGAVPDTQY
TRBV2	TRBJ1-2	ASSDSGNGYT
TRBV9	TRBJ1-2	ASSTGTDYYGYT
TRBV12-5	TRBJ2-1	ASGLVGLGRDNEQF
TRBV7-3	TRBJ1-2	ASSAGGQGGYT
TRBV6-1	TRBJ2-5	ASSVDSDQETQY
TRBV19	TRBJ2-7	ASSPRAGVDEQY
TRBV4-3	TRBJ1-1	ASSQVRGCTNTEAF
TRBV7-9	TRBJ1-4	ASSKSSGTGFEKLF
TRBV28	TRBJ1-1	ASSTSLGAF
TRBV19	TRBJ1-5	ASSRSGLLKGNQPQH
TRBV5-5	TRBJ1-2	ASSFTGNYGYT
TRBV7-2	TRBJ2-1	ASSPVPGRWVYNEQF
TRBV7-2	TRBJ2-7	ASSFTSGNYEQY
TRBV7-2	TRBJ2-1	ASSLVGGSSYNEQF
TRBV19	TRBJ2-2	ASTAGLVGTGELF
TRBV6-5	TRBJ2-7	ASSYSGLALYEQY
TRBV27	TRBJ1-1	ASSLQGDTEAF
TRBV2	TRBJ1-1	ASRPGQGAVAEAF
TRBV7-2	TRBJ2-2	ASSLARNTGELF
TRBV7-2	TRBJ2-5	ASSRDPQETQY
TRBV29-1	TRBJ1-1	SVSQGNTEAF
TRBV2	TRBJ2-7	ASSDRLAYTYEQY
TRBV2	TRBJ2-3	ASISEPLKHTQY
TRBV7-9	TRBJ2-1	ASSLAGGGNYNEQF
TRBV7-2	TRBJ1-1	ASSLTLNTEAF
TRBV5-4	TRBJ2-7	ASSPTGGYEQY
TRBV10-3	TRBJ1-2	AITAAGQGGYGYT
TRBV9	TRBJ2-1	ASSVGTARDEQF
TRBV27	TRBJ2-1	ASSFWQGSTNEQF